The 25 T cell receptor beta chains in this list originate from one sample, sequenced in a study of T cell responses to AZD1222 COVID-19 vaccine. Only in-frame clones appear in the TCRdb table, and some are missing; sequencing was by immunoSEQ multiplex PCR. In the table there are roughly 130,000 clones, about 89% of which are singletons. The material was peripheral blood, obtained 28 days after the second dose of the MenACWY control vaccine. The receptors stem from an adult who received the MenACWY meningococcal vaccine as a control.

The rearrangement uses TRBV27 and TRBJ2-7, with a weak D call TRBD2 (7 bases). The CDR3 totals 13 residues. V was cut by 6 bases and J by 5 bases, with 14 bases left in between. The V gene's germline CDR1 is MNHEY and CDR2 SMNVEV (reference sequence). The CDR3 is CASRGGGRDEQYF. CDR3 bases: TGTGCCAGCAGAGGGGGGGGAAGGGACGAGCAGTACTTC.

The chain is built from TRBV9 and TRBJ1-4; D not resolved. Per the germline V gene, CDR1 is SGDLS and CDR2 is YYNGEE. V shed 1 base and J shed 1 base, with 17 bases lying between them. The length of the CDR3 is 18 residues. The CDR3 coding sequence is TGTGCCAGCAGCGTACATTCCCCCTCGAATGGAACTAATGAAAAACTGTTTTTT. As protein: CASSVHSPSNGTNEKLFF.

The chain couples TRBV7-3 to TRBJ2-3; 7 nucleotides align to TRBD1. V was pared by 5 bases and J by 1 base, with 3 bases of the junction left unmatched. The CDR3 has 14 amino acids. The germline CDR1 and CDR2 sequences are SGHTA and FQGTGA. The CDR3 DNA follows: TGTGCCAGCAGCCCGGGGACAGGCACAGATACGCAGTATTTT. It codes for CASSPGTGTDTQYF. The variable domain in full, completed from reference TRBV7-3 and TRBJ2-3, reads GAGVSQTPSNKVTEKGKYVELRCDPISGHTALYWYRQSLGQGPEFLIYFQGTGAADDSGLPNDRFFAVRPEGSVSTLKIQRTERGDSAVYLCASSPGTGTDTQYFGPGTRLTVL.

V usage is TRBV27 and J usage is TRBJ2-2; 9 bases agree with TRBD2. The CDR3 has 18 amino acids. Germline CDR1 reads MNHEY; CDR2 reads SMNVEV (reference sequence). Trimming took 1 base from V and 5 from J; bases not matched to a gene: 11. CDR3 region: CASSLLLAGPSRTGELFF. The CDR3 DNA is TGTGCCAGCAGTTTATTGCTAGCGGGGCCCTCGAGGACCGGGGAGCTGTTTTTT.

This chain links TRBV5-1 with TRBJ2-3; D might be TRBD2 (7 bases). CDR1 and CDR2 from the germline V gene are SGHRS and YFSETQ. Deletions cut 4 bases from V and 0 bases from J, with 9 bases between. This CDR3 region has 14 residues. The DNA for the CDR3 is TGCGCCAGCAGCCGGGGGGCTAGCACAGATACGCAGTATTTT. As protein: CASSRGASTDTQYF.

V usage is TRBV6-5 and J usage is TRBJ2-7; D possibly corresponds to TRBD1 (5 bases). Germline values: CDR1 MNHEY, CDR2 SVGAGI. This CDR3 has 14 amino acids. Trimming stripped 0 bases from V and 5 bases from J, with 11 bases between. The CDR3 DNA sequence: TGTGCCAGCAGTTACTCTTCAGGGTCCCACGAGCAGTACTTC. As protein: CASSYSSGSHEQYF.

The chain combines TRBV2 with TRBJ2-3; D not certain. This CDR3 has 15 residues. Between the trimmed V and J ends, which lost 6 bases and 4 bases, there was a span of 17 bases. The germline CDR1 and CDR2 sequences are SNHLY and FYNNEI. The CDR3 DNA follows: TGTGCCAGCAGGAAGGATATGGCTGGGGCAGATACGCAGTATTTT. Amino acids: CASRKDMAGADTQYF.

The chain couples TRBV29-1 to TRBJ1-5, with TRBD1 matching over 9 bases. The CDR3 is made up of 13 amino acids. The germline CDR1 and CDR2 sequences are SQVTM and ANQGSEA. The ends lost 7 bases at V and 7 bases at J; junction bases unmatched: 8. The CDR3 sequence: CSAEQGAGQPQHF. CDR3 coding DNA: TGCAGCGCAGAACAGGGGGCGGGACAGCCCCAGCATTTT.

The chain couples TRBV9 to TRBJ2-1; a possible D gene is TRBD1 (5 bases). The CDR3 spans 15 residues. Germline CDR1 and CDR2: SGDLS and YYNGEE. Trimming took off 2 bases at V and 0 bases at J, with 9 bases between the two ends. CDR3 bases: TGTGCCAGCAGCGTCCTGGGGCTCTCCTACAATGAGCAGTTCTTC. Its protein is CASSVLGLSYNEQFF.

For the CDR3, the DNA is TGCAGCGTTGAAGCGGGGATGTCCTACGAGCAGTACTTC. The encoded protein is CSVEAGMSYEQYF. The chain has TRBV29-1 and TRBJ2-7; TRBD2 is a possible D gene (5 bases). Germline CDR1 and CDR2: SQVTM and ANQGSEA. The CDR3 loop spans 13 amino acids. Trimming removed 1 base at V and 1 base at J, with 8 bases between.

This chain uses TRBV7-2 with TRBJ1-4; 7 bases are a match to TRBD1. V shed 5 bases, J shed 5 bases, and the junction held 8 bases outside the gene matches. The germline gives CDR1 SGHTA, CDR2 FQGNSA. The CDR3 covers 15 residues. DNA of the CDR3: TGTGCCAGCAGCGGAACCGGGACAGTGAATGAAAAACTGTTTTTT. Its translation: CASSGTGTVNEKLFF.

The V gene is TRBV19, the J gene TRBJ1-5, with no clear D. Germline CDR1 LNHDA, CDR2 SQIVND (reference sequence). The CDR3 is 15 amino acids. The V gene lost 5 bases and the J gene lost 2 bases, with 13 bases spanning the gap. The CDR3 sequence is CASSLPGIGNQPQHF. CDR3 DNA: TGTGCCAGTAGTCTCCCGGGGATCGGCAATCAGCCCCAGCATTTT.

CDR3 protein: CASSLGGTSNTGELFF. The CDR3 DNA reads TGCGCCAGCAGCTTGGGGGGGACTAGCAACACCGGGGAGCTGTTTTTT. The chain joins TRBV5-1 to TRBJ2-2; 9 bases map to TRBD2. V lost 0 bases, J lost 2 bases, and 2 bases stayed unmatched. Germline-derived CDR1 and CDR2 are SGHRS and YFSETQ. The CDR3 extends over 16 amino acids.

This clone was seen a single time. The gene calls are TRBV3-1 (or the pseudogene TRBV3-2) and TRBJ2-3; D gene ambiguous. V lost 0 bases to trimming and J lost 4 bases, with 8 bases between them. This CDR3 region has 14 residues. Germline loops: CDR1 LGHDT, CDR2 YNNKEL (reference sequence). Here the CDR3 DNA reads TGTGCCAGCAGCCAAGAACTACTGGCAGATACGCAGTATTTT. Its protein is CASSQELLADTQYF.

The rearrangement links TRBV6-1 to TRBJ1-5; a weak D match, TRBD1 (5 bases). This CDR3 has 13 residues. From germline, CDR1 is MNHNS and CDR2 SASEGT. Trimming removed 3 bases from V and 2 bases from J, with 5 bases in between. CDR3 nucleotides: TGTGCCAGCAGTGACAGGGGCAATCAGCCCCAGCATTTT. Protein: CASSDRGNQPQHF.

Written as DNA, the CDR3 is TGCGCCAGCAGCGGGGGACTAGCGGGGGACTACGAGCAGTACTTC. Protein product: CASSGGLAGDYEQYF. The rearrangement links TRBV5-1 to TRBJ2-7, with 14 bases matching TRBD2. The germline V gene encodes CDR1 SGHRS and CDR2 YFSETQ. V was clipped by 4 bases and J by 3 bases; unmatched bases: 3. CDR3 length: 15 residues.

The V gene is TRBV10-3, the J gene TRBJ1-2; 8 bases map to TRBD1. The CDR3 runs to 14 residues. After removal of 6 bases from V and 3 bases from J, the junction contained 6 bases not matched to a gene. CDR1 is ENHRY, CDR2 SYGVKD, per germline. The CDR3 is CAISRGQGDYGYTF. For the CDR3, the DNA is TGTGCCATCAGCCGAGGACAGGGTGACTATGGCTACACCTTC.

This clone was recorded only once. The chain joins TRBV5-4 to TRBJ1-2; D may be TRBD1 (6 bases). V lost 0 bases, J lost 6 bases, and 6 bases lay in between. The CDR3 is 12 amino acids. The V gene's germline CDR1 is SGHNT and CDR2 YYREEE (reference sequence). CDR3 in amino acids: CASSLDRDGYTF. CDR3 sequence (DNA): TGTGCCAGCAGCTTGGACAGGGATGGCTACACCTTC. The whole variable domain, remainder taken from reference TRBV5-4 and TRBJ1-2, is ETGVTQSPTHLIKTRGQQVTLRCSSQSGHNTVSWYQQALGQGPQFIFQYYREEENGRGNFPPRFSGLQFPNYSSELNVNALELDDSALYLCASSLDRDGYTFGSGTRLTVV.

This sequence joins TRBV9 and TRBJ2-7; D is possibly TRBD2 (6 bases). V lost 3 bases and J 5 bases, leaving 9 bases between the germline ends. The germline V gene encodes CDR1 SGDLS and CDR2 YYNGEE. This CDR3 spans 12 amino acids. The DNA for the CDR3 is TGTGCCAGCAGCGCATGGGGGGACGAGCAGTACTTC. Its translation: CASSAWGDEQYF.

The chain carries TRBV11-1 and TRBJ2-7; tentative D call: TRBD2 (5 bases). The CDR3 is made up of 15 amino acids. Deletions cut 5 bases from V and 2 bases from J, with 16 bases between. From germline, CDR1 is SGHAT and CDR2 FQDESV (reference sequence). The CDR3 nucleotides are TGTGCCAGCAGCGGAGGCGGCGTTCCCCCCTACGAGCAGTACTTC. Protein sequence: CASSGGGVPPYEQYF.

V usage is TRBV7-2 and J usage is TRBJ1-3, with a possible D match to TRBD1 (6 bases). The CDR3 runs to 15 residues. V was shortened by 6 bases and J by 2 bases, with 14 bases between the two germline ends. The germline V gene has CDR1 SGHTA and CDR2 FQGNSA. The CDR3 bases are TGTGCCAGCAGAAGGCCAGGGGTAGCTGGAAACACCATATATTTT. Protein sequence: CASRRPGVAGNTIYF.

V is TRBV5-1 and J is TRBJ1-2; the match to TRBD1 covers 8 bases. Per germline, CDR1 SGHRS and CDR2 YFSETQ. The CDR3 covers 16 residues. With V trimmed by 5 bases and J by 3 bases, 12 bases remained unmatched. The CDR3 spells CASSSSNQGAHYGYTF. DNA of the CDR3: TGCGCCAGCAGTTCGTCGAATCAGGGGGCTCACTATGGCTACACCTTC.

The chain recombines TRBV9 with TRBJ2-7; D call uncertain. V gave up 0 bases and J gave up 2 bases, with 15 bases separating them. The germline gives CDR1 SGDLS, CDR2 YYNGEE. This CDR3 is built from 16 residues. Here the CDR3 DNA reads TGTGCCAGCAGCGTAGATGAGAAGGGCCTCCCCTACGAGCAGTACTTC. Its protein is CASSVDEKGLPYEQYF. The full variable domain, its missing parts supplied by reference TRBV9 and TRBJ2-7, is DSGVTQTPKHLITATGQRVTLRCSPRSGDLSVYWYQQSLDQGLQFLIQYYNGEERAKGNILERFSAQQFPDLHSELNLSSLELGDSALYFCASSVDEKGLPYEQYFGPGTRLTVT.

This rearrangement joins TRBV27 to TRBJ1-3, with a tentative D call TRBD1 (5 bases). V was trimmed by 6 bases and J by 0 bases, leaving 12 bases between them. CDR3 length equals 15 residues. Per germline, CDR1 MNHEY and CDR2 SMNVEV (reference sequence). CDR3: CASRKDSFSGNTIYF. The CDR3 nucleotides read TGTGCCAGCAGGAAAGACAGCTTCTCTGGAAACACCATATATTTT.

J is TRBJ2-1 and V is TRBV9; 10 bases agree with TRBD1. Per germline, CDR1 SGDLS and CDR2 YYNGEE. J gave up 9 bases and V 5 bases, and 14 bases lay outside the gene matches. The CDR3 sequence is 16 residues long. The CDR3 spells CASSRGSTGGLPEQFF. CDR3 in DNA: TGTGCCAGCAGTCGAGGATCGACAGGGGGCCTTCCTGAGCAGTTCTTC.